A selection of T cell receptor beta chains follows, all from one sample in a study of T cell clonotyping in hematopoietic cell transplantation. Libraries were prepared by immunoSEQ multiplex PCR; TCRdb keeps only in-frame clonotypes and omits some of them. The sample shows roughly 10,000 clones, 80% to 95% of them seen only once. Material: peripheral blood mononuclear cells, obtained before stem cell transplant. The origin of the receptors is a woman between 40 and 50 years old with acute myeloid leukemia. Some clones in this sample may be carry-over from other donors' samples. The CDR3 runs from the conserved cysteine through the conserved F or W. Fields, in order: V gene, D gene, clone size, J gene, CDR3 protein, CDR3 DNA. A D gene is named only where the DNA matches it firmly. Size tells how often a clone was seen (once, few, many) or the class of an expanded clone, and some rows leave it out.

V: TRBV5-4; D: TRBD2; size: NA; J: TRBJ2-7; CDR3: CASSPRTSGGYEQYF; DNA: TGTGCCAGCAGCCCCAGGACTAGCGGAGGGTACGAGCAGTACTTC
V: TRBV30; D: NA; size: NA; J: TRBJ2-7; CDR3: CAWSGTYEQYF; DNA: TGTGCCTGGAGCGGGACTTACGAGCAGTACTTC
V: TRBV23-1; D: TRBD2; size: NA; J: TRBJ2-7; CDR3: CASSPRLAAVSYEQYF; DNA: TGCGCCAGCAGCCCCAGACTAGCGGCAGTCTCCTACGAGCAGTACTTC
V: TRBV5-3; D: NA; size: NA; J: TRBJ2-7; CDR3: CARSGSEFDYEQYF; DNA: TGTGCCAGAAGCGGATCTGAATTCGACTACGAGCAGTACTTC
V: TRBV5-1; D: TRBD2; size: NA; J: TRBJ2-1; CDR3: CASSKSGSEYNEQFF; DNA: TGCGCCAGCAGCAAGAGCGGGAGCGAGTACAATGAGCAGTTCTTC
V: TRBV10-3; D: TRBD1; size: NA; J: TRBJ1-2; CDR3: CAISETKGQLFYGYTF; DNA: TGTGCCATCAGTGAGACCAAGGGACAGCTTTTTTATGGCTACACCTTC
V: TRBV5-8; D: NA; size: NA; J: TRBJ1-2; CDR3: CASSLTDYGYTF; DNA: TGTGCCAGCAGCTTGACGGACTATGGCTACACCTTC
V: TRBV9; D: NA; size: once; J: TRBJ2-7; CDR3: CASSVEAPSSYEQYF; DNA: TGTGCCAGCAGCGTAGAAGCGCCGAGCTCCTACGAGCAGTACTTC
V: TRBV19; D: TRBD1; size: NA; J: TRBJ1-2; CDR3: CASSTKTGGSYGYTF; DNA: TGTGCCAGTAGTACTAAAACAGGGGGCAGCTATGGCTACACCTTC
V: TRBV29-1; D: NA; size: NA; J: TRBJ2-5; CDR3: CSVGGETQYF; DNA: TGCAGCGTAGGGGGTGAGACCCAGTACTTC
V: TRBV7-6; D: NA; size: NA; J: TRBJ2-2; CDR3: CASSLNPDGSNTGELFF; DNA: TGTGCCAGCAGCTTAAACCCGGACGGCTCGAACACCGGGGAGCTGTTTTTT
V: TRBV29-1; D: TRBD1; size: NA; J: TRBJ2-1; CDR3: CSVRGGAKTYNEQFF; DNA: TGCAGCGTTAGAGGGGGCGCGAAAACCTACAATGAGCAGTTCTTC
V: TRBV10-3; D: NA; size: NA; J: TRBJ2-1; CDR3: CAISESTSKRGEQFF; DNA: TGTGCCATCAGTGAGTCGACTAGTAAGAGGGGTGAGCAGTTCTTC
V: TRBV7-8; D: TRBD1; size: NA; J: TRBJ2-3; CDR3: CASSRTGGVYDTQYF; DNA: TGTGCCAGCAGCCGGACAGGGGGCGTGTATGATACGCAGTATTTT
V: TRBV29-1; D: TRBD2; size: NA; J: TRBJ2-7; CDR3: CSVEGTSRNLYF; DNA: TGCAGCGTTGAAGGGACTAGCCGTAACCTGTACTTC
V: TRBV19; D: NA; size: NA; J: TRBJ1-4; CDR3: CASSLGTGGSEKLFF; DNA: TGTGCCAGTAGCCTCGGGACCGGGGGGAGTGAAAAACTGTTTTTT
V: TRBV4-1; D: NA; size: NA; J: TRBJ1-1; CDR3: CASSLSGFGTEAFF; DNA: TGCGCCAGCAGCCTATCCGGCTTTGGGACTGAAGCTTTCTTT
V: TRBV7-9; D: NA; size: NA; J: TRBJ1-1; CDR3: CASSLVTEAFF; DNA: TGTGCCAGCAGCTTAGTAACTGAAGCTTTCTTT
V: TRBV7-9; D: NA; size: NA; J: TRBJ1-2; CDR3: CASSYPGEPQGTDGYTF; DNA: TGTGCCAGCAGTTATCCGGGGGAACCCCAGGGTACGGACGGCTACACCTTC
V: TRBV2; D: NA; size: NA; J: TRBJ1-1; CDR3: CASSEALGPTEAFF; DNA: TGTGCCAGCAGTGAAGCGCTGGGGCCCACTGAAGCTTTCTTT
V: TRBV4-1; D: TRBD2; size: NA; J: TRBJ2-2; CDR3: CASSQGVSGRNTGELFF; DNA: TGCGCCAGCAGCCAAGGGGTTAGCGGGAGAAACACCGGGGAGCTGTTTTTT
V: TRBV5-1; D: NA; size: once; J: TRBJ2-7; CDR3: CASSFRQEFEQYF; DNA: TGCGCCAGCAGCTTTCGACAGGAATTCGAGCAGTACTTC
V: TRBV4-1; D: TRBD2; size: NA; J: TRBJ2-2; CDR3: CASSHPRGGRSTGELFF; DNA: TGCGCCAGCAGCCATCCCCGGGGCGGGAGGAGCACCGGGGAGCTGTTTTTT
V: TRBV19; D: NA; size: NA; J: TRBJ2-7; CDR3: CASSIGGSNSYEQYF; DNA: TGTGCCAGTAGTATAGGAGGTAGCAACTCCTACGAGCAGTACTTC
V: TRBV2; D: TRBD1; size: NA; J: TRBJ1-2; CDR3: CASRGDRGRVGGYTF; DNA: TGTGCCAGCAGGGGGGACAGGGGGCGAGTGGGCGGCTACACCTTC
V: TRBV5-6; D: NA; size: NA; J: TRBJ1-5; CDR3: CASRVWGVGQPQHF; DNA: TGTGCCAGCAGGGTGTGGGGGGTGGGACAGCCCCAGCATTTT
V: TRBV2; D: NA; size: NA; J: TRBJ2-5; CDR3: CASKSPGKAETQYF; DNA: TGTGCCAGCAAGTCGCCAGGGAAGGCGGAGACCCAGTACTTC
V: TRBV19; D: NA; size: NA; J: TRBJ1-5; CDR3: CASSRDTRAEAQHF; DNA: TGTGCCAGTAGCCGGGACACCCGAGCTGAAGCCCAGCATTTT
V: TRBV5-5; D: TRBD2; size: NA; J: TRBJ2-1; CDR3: CASTQIAGPYNEQFF; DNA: TGTGCCAGCACCCAAATAGCGGGCCCTTACAATGAGCAGTTCTTC